Listed below are T cell receptor beta chains from one sample, sequenced in a study of shared clonotypes between healthy human individuals. Sequencing used immunoSEQ multiplex PCR; TCRdb keeps in-frame clones, though not all of them. The sample lists roughly 2.1 million clones, roughly 91% occurring once. The sample was naive CD8+ T cells from PBMCs. Receptors were obtained from a man aged 18 to 30 in good health. Some clones in this sample may be carry-over from other donors' samples. Both conserved end residues are part of each CDR3. D genes are given only for firm matches.

len	v_gene	d_gene	j_gene	CDR3aa	CDR3nt
12	TRBV27	NA	TRBJ1-3	CASSPPGNTIYF	TGTGCCAGCAGTCCGCCGGGAAACACCATATATTTT
13	TRBV28	NA	TRBJ2-2	CASSFRTPGELFF	TGTGCCAGCAGTTTTAGGACGCCCGGGGAGCTGTTTTTT
17	TRBV19	NA	TRBJ1-1	CASSIGIRRGMNTEAFF	TGTGCCAGTAGTATAGGGATTCGCCGGGGAATGAACACTGAAGCTTTCTTT
14	TRBV4-1	NA	TRBJ2-1	CASSRGQAHNEQFF	TGCGCCAGCAGCCGCGGGCAGGCCCACAATGAGCAGTTCTTC
14	TRBV7-2	NA	TRBJ1-5	CASSPDGGNQPQHF	TGTGCCAGCAGCCCGGACGGAGGTAATCAGCCCCAGCATTTT
13	TRBV29-1	TRBD2	TRBJ2-7	CSAAGGTKYEQYF	TGCAGCGCCGCTGGGGGGACTAAATACGAGCAGTACTTC
14	TRBV6-5	NA	TRBJ2-1	CASAPWGTYNEQFF	TGTGCCAGCGCTCCTTGGGGTACCTACAATGAGCAGTTCTTC
12	TRBV5-6	NA	TRBJ2-7	CASSLADYEQYF	TGTGCCAGCAGCTTGGCTGACTACGAGCAGTACTTC
17	TRBV5-6	TRBD2	TRBJ2-7	CASSLVAGGPYSYEQYF	TGTGCCAGCAGCTTGGTAGCGGGAGGTCCCTACTCCTACGAGCAGTACTTC
15	TRBV15	TRBD1	TRBJ2-3	CATTLGTASTDTQYF	TGTGCCACCACCTTAGGGACAGCTAGCACAGATACGCAGTATTTT
16	TRBV15	NA	TRBJ2-7	CATSSRVGTYLGEQYF	TGTGCCACCAGCTCCCGGGTTGGGACTTACCTCGGGGAGCAGTACTTC
12	TRBV6-5	NA	TRBJ2-7	CASSTSTYEQYF	TGTGCCAGCAGTACCTCCACCTACGAGCAGTACTTC
14	TRBV23-1	TRBD1	TRBJ1-3	CARPTVGQQNTIYF	TGCGCCAGACCCACCGTGGGACAGCAAAACACCATATATTTT
13	TRBV9	NA	TRBJ2-1	CASVPGNTGEQFF	TGTGCCAGCGTACCCGGAAATACTGGTGAGCAGTTCTTC
15	TRBV7-9	NA	TRBJ1-1	CASSWGGIMNTEAFF	TGTGCCAGCAGCTGGGGGGGCATTATGAACACTGAAGCTTTCTTT
14	TRBV7-6	NA	TRBJ2-7	CASSQRTESYEQYF	TGTGCCAGCAGCCAAAGGACAGAGTCCTACGAGCAGTACTTC